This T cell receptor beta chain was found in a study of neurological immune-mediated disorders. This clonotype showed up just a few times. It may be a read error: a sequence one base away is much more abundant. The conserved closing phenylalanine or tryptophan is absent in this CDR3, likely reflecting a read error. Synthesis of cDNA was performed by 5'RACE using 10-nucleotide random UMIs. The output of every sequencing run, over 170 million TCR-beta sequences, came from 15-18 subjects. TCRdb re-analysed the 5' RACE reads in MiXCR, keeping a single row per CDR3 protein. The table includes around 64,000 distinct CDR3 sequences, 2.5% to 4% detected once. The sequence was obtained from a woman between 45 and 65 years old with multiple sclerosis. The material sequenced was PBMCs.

The CDR3 DNA reads as TGTGCCAGCAGTGTCCTCCGGGAGACTGAAGCTTTCTGT. This sequence encodes CASSVLRETEAFC. The gene calls are TRBV12-3 or TRBV12-4 and TRBJ1-1; D remains unclear. The CDR3 runs 13 residues. V was trimmed by 5 bases and J by 5 bases, leaving 12 bases between them.